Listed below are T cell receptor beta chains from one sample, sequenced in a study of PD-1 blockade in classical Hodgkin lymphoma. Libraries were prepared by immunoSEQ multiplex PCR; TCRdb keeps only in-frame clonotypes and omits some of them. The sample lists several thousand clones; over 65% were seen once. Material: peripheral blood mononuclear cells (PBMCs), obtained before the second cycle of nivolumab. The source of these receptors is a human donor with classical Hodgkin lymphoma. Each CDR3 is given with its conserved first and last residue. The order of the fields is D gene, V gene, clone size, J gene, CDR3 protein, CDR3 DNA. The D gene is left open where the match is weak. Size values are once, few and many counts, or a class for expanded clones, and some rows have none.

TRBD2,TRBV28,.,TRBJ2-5,CASSLVGRGSAETQYF,TGTGCCAGCAGTTTGGTTGGGAGGGGATCCGCAGAGACCCAGTACTTC
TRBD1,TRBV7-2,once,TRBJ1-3,CASTGGGRNTIYF,TGTGCCAGCACAGGAGGGGGCAGGAACACCATATATTTT
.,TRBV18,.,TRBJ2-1,CASSPRASYNEQFF,TGTGCCAGCTCACCAAGGGCTTCCTACAATGAGCAGTTCTTC
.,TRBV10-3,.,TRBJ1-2,CAISELGSNYGYTF,TGTGCCATCAGTGAGCTGGGATCTAACTATGGCTACACCTTC
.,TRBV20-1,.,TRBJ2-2,CSAREAGELFF,TGCAGTGCTAGAGAAGCCGGGGAGCTGTTTTTT
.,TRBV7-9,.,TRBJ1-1,CASSFSANTEAFF,TGTGCCAGCAGCTTCTCCGCGAACACTGAAGCTTTCTTT
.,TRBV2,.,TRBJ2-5,CASSGNGETQYF,TGTGCCAGCAGCGGAAATGGGGAGACCCAGTACTTC
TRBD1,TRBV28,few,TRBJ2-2,CASSPVQGIGTGELFF,TGTGCCAGCAGTCCAGTACAGGGGATCGGGACCGGGGAGCTGTTTTTT
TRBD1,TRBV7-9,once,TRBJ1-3,CASRRLTGGTGNTIYF,TGTGCCAGCAGGAGACTAACAGGGGGCACTGGAAACACCATATATTTT
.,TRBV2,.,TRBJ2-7,CAGSGGISYEQYF,TGTGCCGGCTCCGGGGGAATCTCCTACGAGCAGTACTTC
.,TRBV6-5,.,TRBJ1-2,CASSQGTWGYTF,TGTGCCAGCAGTCAGGGGACGTGGGGCTACACCTTC
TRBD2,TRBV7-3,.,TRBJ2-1,CASSPQPTSGNEQFF,TGTGCCAGCAGCCCCCAACCGACTAGCGGCAATGAGCAGTTCTTC
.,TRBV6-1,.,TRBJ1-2,CASSATGWYGYTF,TGTGCCAGCAGTGCAACAGGGTGGTATGGCTACACCTTC
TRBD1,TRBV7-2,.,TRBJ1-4,CASSSAPPGQGATNEKLFF,TGTGCCAGCAGTTCAGCCCCTCCGGGACAGGGGGCCACTAATGAAAAACTGTTTTTT
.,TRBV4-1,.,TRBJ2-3,CASSQVGGRAVADTQYF,TGCGCCAGCAGCCAAGTCGGGGGCAGGGCGGTCGCAGATACGCAGTATTTT
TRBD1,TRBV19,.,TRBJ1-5,CASSRDRNNQPQHF,TGTGCCAGTAGCAGGGACAGAAACAATCAGCCCCAGCATTTT